This TCR beta chain was captured in a study of human T cells and chemical hapten exposure (dated by TCRdb to the early 2020s). Background for the entire study: Libraries were pooled for sequencing, and variation in per-sample TCR yields was attributed mainly to small differences in library volumes within the pool. The study tracked peripheral blood TCR repertoire changes in vivo during primary and secondary sensitization to the hapten diphenylcyclopropenone (DPC) in alopecia patients. The study at large found these results: After repeated subsampling, the strength of the expansion versus patch-test correlation and the threshold at which it became significant changed. DPC sensitization did not change how many TCRs were above 1 in 1000 frequency, and no evidence was found of alterations in global repertoire structure.

During library preparation, unique molecular identifiers were attached to individual cDNA molecules so that TCRs could be counted in a quantitative, reproducible way. From each blood RNA sample, both TCR alpha and TCR beta chains were sequenced. The study's own analysis went as follows. Samples had a median of roughly 100,000 TCRs, with a range from roughly 23,224 to 700,000. The Decombinator software suite was used to annotate V, J and CDR3 in the TCR reads. For PS versus PT1 abundance plots, all samples were subsampled to the same number of TCRs (28,000). TCRs were defined as expanded if absent before sensitization and observed at least eight times at the 2-week time point. TCRdb ran its own pipeline on the public reads, namely fastp trimming at Q25 and MiXCR clone calling, and kept in-frame beta chains. Identical CDR3 protein sequences are pooled into one entry, listed with their most common genes and DNA. What appears here as the V and J calls and clone size reflects TCRdb's work, not the paper's. This sample has about 120,000 distinct CDR3 sequences in its table, and about 7.7% of those were observed once. In total, the top ten clones hold 1.4% of the sample.

V lost 6 bases and J lost 4 bases, and the count of bases not matched to a germline gene is 9. Inclusive of the bounding cysteine and phenylalanine, the CDR3 is 18 residues long. CDR3 DNA is the only sequence kept; it has 54 bases, read in frame from the first base. The CDR1 and CDR2 encoded by the germline V gene are WSHSY and SAAADI. A few counts support this clonotype. Its antigen remains unidentified. No much larger clonotype is one base removed from it; base qualities were not supplied. Total RNA was extracted from unfractionated whole blood that had been collected in Tempus Blood RNA tubes. As TCR sequencing controls, four or five healthy volunteers were used, with blood taken at day 0, 2 weeks and 6 weeks.

Sequencing was done on a sample of whole blood. The origin of this receptor is a human donor in good health. Some clones in this sample may be carry-over from other donors' samples. Donor details come from another sample of the same person, matched by shared clones. This receptor chain uses TRBV10-2 and TRBJ2-1, with 16 central nucleotides matching TRBD2. CDR3 loop: CASSPGTSGRAAYNEQFF. The base sequence is TGCGCCAGCAGCCCCGGGACTAGCGGGAGGGCCGCATACAATGAGCAGTTCTTC.